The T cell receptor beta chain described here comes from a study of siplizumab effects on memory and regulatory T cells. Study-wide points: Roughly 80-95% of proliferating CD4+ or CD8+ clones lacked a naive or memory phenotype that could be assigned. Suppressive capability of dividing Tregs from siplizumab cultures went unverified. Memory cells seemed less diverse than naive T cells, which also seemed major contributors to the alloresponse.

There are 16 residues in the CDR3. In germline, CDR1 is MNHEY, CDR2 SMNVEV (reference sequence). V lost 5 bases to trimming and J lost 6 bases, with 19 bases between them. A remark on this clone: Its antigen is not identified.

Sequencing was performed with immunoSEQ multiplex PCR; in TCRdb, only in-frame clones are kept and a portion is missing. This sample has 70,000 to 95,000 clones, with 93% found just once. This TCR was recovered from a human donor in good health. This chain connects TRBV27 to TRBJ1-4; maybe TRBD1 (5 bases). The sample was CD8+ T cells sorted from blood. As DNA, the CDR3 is TGTGCCAGCAGTCCCAGGGAGGGCATCGAAGATGAAAAACTGTTTTTT. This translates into CASSPREGIEDEKLFF.